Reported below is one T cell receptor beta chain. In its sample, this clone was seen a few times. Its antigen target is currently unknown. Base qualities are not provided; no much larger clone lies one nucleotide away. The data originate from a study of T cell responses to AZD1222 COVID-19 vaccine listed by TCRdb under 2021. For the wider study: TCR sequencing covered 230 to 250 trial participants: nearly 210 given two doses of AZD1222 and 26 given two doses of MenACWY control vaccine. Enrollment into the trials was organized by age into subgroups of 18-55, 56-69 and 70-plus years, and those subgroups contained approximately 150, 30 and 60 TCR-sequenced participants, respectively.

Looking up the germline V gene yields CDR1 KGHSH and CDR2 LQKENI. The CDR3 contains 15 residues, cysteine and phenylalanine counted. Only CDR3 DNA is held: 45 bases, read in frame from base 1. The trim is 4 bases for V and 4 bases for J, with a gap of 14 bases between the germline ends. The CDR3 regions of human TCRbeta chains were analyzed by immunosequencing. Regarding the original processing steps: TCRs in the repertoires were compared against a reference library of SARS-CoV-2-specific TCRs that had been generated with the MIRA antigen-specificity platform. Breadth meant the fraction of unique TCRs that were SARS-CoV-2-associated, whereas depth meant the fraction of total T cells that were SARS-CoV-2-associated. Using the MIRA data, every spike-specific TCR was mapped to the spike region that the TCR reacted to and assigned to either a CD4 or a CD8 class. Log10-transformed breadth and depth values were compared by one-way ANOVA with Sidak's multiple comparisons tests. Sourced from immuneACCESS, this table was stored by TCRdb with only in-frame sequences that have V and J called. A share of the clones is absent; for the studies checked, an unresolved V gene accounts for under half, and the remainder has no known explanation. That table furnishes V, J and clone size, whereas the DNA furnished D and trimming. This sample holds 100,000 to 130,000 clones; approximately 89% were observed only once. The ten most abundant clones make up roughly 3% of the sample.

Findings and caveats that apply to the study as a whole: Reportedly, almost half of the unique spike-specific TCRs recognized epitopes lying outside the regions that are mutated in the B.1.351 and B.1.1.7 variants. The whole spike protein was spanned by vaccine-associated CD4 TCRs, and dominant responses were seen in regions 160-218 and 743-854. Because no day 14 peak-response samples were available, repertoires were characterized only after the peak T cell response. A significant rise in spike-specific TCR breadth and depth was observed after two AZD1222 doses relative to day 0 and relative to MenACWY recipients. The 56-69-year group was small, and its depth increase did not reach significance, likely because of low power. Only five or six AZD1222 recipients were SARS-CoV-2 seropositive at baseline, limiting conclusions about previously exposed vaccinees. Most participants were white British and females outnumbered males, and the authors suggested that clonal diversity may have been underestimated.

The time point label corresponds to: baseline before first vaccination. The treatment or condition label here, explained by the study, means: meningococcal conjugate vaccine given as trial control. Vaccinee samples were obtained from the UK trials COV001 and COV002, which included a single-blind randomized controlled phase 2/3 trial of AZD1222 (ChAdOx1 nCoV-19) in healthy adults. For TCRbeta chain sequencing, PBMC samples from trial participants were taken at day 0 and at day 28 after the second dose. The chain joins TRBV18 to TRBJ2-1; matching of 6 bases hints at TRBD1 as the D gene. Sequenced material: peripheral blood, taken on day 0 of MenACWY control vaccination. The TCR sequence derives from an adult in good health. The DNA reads TGTGCCAGCTCACAGGCAGGGGACATTTACAATGAGCAGTTCTTC. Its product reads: CASSQAGDIYNEQFF. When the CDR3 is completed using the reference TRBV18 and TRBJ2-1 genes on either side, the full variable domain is NAGVMQNPRHLVRRRGQEARLRCSPMKGHSHVYWYRQLPEEGLKFMVYLQKENIIDESGMPKERFSAEFPKEGPSILRIQQVVRGDSAAYFCASSQAGDIYNEQFFGPGTRLTVL.